The T cell receptor beta chain described here comes from a study of identical twins (dated by TCRdb to the mid-2010s). For the wider study: To test whether fetal clonotypes persist, the study used deep sequencing on TCR alpha and beta repertoires from monozygotic twins, unrelated adults of various ages, and cord blood. To rule out contamination, replicate twin experiments were performed at different times with different library preparation protocols.

Every donor in the study was a healthy Caucasian. Miltenyi CD45RO+ enrichment and human naive T-cell isolation kits were used to isolate memory (CD45RO+) and naive T cells from PBMC. Its CDR3 holds 16 amino acids, cysteine through phenylalanine. Only the CDR3 part of the read is kept: 48 bases, read in frame from the first base. V is cut by 0 bases and J by 2 bases, and the space between the germline ends is 11 bases. CDR1 and CDR2, looked up from the germline V gene, are SGHTA and FQGNSA. The paper as a whole reports these results and caveats: Abundant cord blood beta clonotypes carried fewer insertions; young adult naive repertoires showed a weaker similar trend, while memory repertoires showed none. In beta out-of-frame sequences, excess twin sharing was weaker, because having fewer shared sequences lowered the signal-to-noise ratio. Because the same donors could not be followed over many years, conclusions were based on cross-sectional statistical analysis. In monozygotic twins, recombination models systematically underestimated out-of-frame TCR alpha sharing, but the models matched the sharing seen between unrelated individuals. Zero-insertion analyses could be partly confounded by invariant T cells such as MAIT and iNKT, although diverse VJ usage argued against such confounding for most clonotypes. Out-of-frame TCR alpha sequences shared between twins showed an excess of low generation-probability sequences compared with coincidental sharing between unrelated individuals.

The library relied on 5' RACE. TCRdb records Illumina HiSeq 2000 as the sequencer. A universal primer binding site was added through template switching, and the final cDNA carried a unique molecular identifier so that TCR cDNA molecules could be counted accurately. Specific primers in the conserved constant-segment region were used to synthesize first-strand cDNA for TCR alpha and beta chains. To control for contamination, every cDNA library carried two barcodes: a SMART-Mk sample barcode plus Illumina barcodes. TruSeq adapter sequences and Illumina sample barcodes were added in two successive PCR steps. TCR alpha and beta cDNA libraries were sequenced on the Illumina HiSeq platform with custom primers. On the authors' methods: Unique molecular identifiers were extracted from raw reads with MiGEC, and CDR3 positions were determined with MiXCR. For each individual, recombination models were inferred using an EM algorithm with the repgenHMM and IGoR tools. Shared clonotypes were analyzed with the tcR package in R, and sharing was normalized by the product of cloneset sizes. To study raw recombination free of thymic and clonal selection effects, out-of-frame nonproductive sequences were analyzed. The public reads were run again by TCRdb, first through fastp at Q25 and then through MiXCR, and only productive beta chains were kept. Rows matching on CDR3 protein sequence are summarized as one entry with the most common DNA and genes. The V and J calls were not made by the authors but by TCRdb's processing. The table for this sample lists 150,000 or so distinct CDR3 sequences; roughly 3.5% of them were counted only once. 7% to 10% of the sample is in the top ten clones.

This clonotype appeared many times. Which antigen it targets is not known. The input lacks base qualities; no much larger clone sits a single base away. Input material: memory T cells sorted from blood. The intended sense of this specimen's cell subset or site label: CD45RO+ enriched T cells. This TCR was sampled from a man between 18 and 35 years old in good health. The rearranged segments are TRBV7-2 and TRBJ2-1; possibly the D gene is TRBD1, per 6 matching bases. CDR3 loop: CASSLAGAGAYNEQFF. The DNA reads as follows: TGTGCCAGCAGCTTAGCGGGGGCAGGGGCCTACAATGAGCAGTTCTTC.